The present TCR beta chain was sequenced within a study of T cell responses to AZD1222 COVID-19 vaccine. Study in general: Pooling covered second doses at about 4 or about 12 weeks.

CDR3 length: 15 residues. From germline, CDR1 is SGHDT and CDR2 YYEEEE. V lost 3 bases and J 4 bases, leaving 11 bases between the germline ends. Notes on the study in general: Only five or six AZD1222 recipients tested seropositive at baseline. CD4 TCRs associated with vaccination spanned spike, dominating at 160-218 and 743-854. Unmutated variant regions are reportedly targeted by nearly half of spike-specific TCRs.

For this clone: Its cognate antigen is unknown.

Clones were read by immunoSEQ multiplex PCR, and TCRdb kept only the in-frame ones, dropping some. Of 100,000 to 150,000 clones listed, 93% were seen once; the top ten hold around 5.9%. The sample consisted of peripheral blood, taken on day 0 of AZD1222 vaccination. This rearrangement joins TRBV5-6 to TRBJ1-6; no clear D gene. This clonotype was obtained from an adult in good health. CDR3 loop: CASSSRLRYNSPLHF. CDR3 coding DNA: TGTGCCAGCAGCTCCCGACTGAGGTATAATTCACCCCTCCACTTT.